What follows are 22 T cell receptor beta chains derived from one specimen sequenced in a study of T-cell reconstitution after alpha-beta-depleted transplantation in children. Preparation of the TCRbeta library was carried out with unique molecular identifiers. Using its own MiXCR run on the PCR reads, TCRdb lists one record per CDR3 protein. The sample shows tens of thousands of distinct CDR3 sequences, about 47% of them seen only once. The sample in question was peripheral blood, obtained before TCRalphabeta/CD19-depleted stem cell transplant. The receptors were gathered from a boy younger than two with SCID, due to receive a stem cell transplant.

This rearrangement joins TRBV7-9 to TRBJ2-2, with a weak D call TRBD1 (5 bases). Germline CDR1 reads SEHNR; CDR2 reads FQNEAQ (reference sequence). The V end was cut by 5 bases, the J end by 7 bases, with 20 bases between. CDR3 length: 16 residues. The CDR3 DNA reads as TGTGCCAGCAGCCTCCTGGGCCAGGGCGGTGACGGGGAGCTGTTTTTT. Protein product: CASSLLGQGGDGELFF.

V is TRBV4-3 and J is TRBJ2-1; 12 nucleotides align to TRBD2. Trimming removed 1 base from V and 4 bases from J; junction bases left unmatched: 5. This CDR3 is built from 17 residues. Looked up from germline, CDR1 is LGHNA and CDR2 is YSLEER. CDR3 in amino acids: CASSQGAGTSGYNEQFF. CDR3 DNA: TGCGCCAGCAGCCAAGGCGCAGGGACTAGCGGGTACAATGAGCAGTTCTTC.

This chain connects TRBV5-1 to TRBJ2-5; D ambiguous. CDR3 size: 12 residues. Trimming removed 1 base from V and 5 bases from J, with 6 bases in between. Germline V gene data show CDR1 as SGHRS and CDR2 as YFSETQ. The CDR3 spells CASSLSSETQYF. CDR3 DNA: TGCGCCAGCAGCTTGTCGTCGGAGACCCAGTACTTC.

This clonotype was recorded only once. The chain couples TRBV29-1 to TRBJ2-3; the match to TRBD2 covers 8 bases. The CDR3 spans 13 residues. Trimming removed 6 bases from V and 6 bases from J; junction bases left unmatched: 8. Germline V CDR1 and CDR2: SQVTM, ANQGSEA. DNA of the CDR3: TGCAGCGTGGGACTAGATGGGGGTGATACGCAGTATTTT. Amino acids: CSVGLDGGDTQYF.

The table lists this clonotype with a few counts. This chain connects TRBV7-2 to TRBJ2-1, with D possibly TRBD1 on 5 matching bases. Germline CDR1 reads SGHTA; CDR2 reads FQGNSA. The CDR3 covers 14 residues. Trimming stripped 11 bases from V and 1 base from J, with 15 bases between. The CDR3 loop reads CALSSGPSYNEQFF. As DNA, the CDR3 is TGTGCCCTAAGCTCAGGGCCTTCCTACAATGAGCAGTTCTTC.

This chain uses TRBV5-6 with TRBJ1-3; D is uncertain. Germline V gives CDR1 SGHDT, CDR2 YYEEEE. This CDR3 contains 15 residues. Trimming took off 1 base at V and 0 bases at J, with 8 bases between the two ends. The CDR3 sequence: CASSLTGSSGNTIYF. CDR3 coding DNA: TGTGCCAGCAGCTTGACGGGTAGCTCTGGAAACACCATATATTTT.

This sequence joins TRBV20-1 and TRBJ2-5; a possible D gene is TRBD1 (6 bases). V was shortened by 1 base and J by 2 bases, with 17 bases between the two germline ends. Germline CDR1 is DFQATT and CDR2 is SNEGSKA (reference sequence). The CDR3 totals 16 residues. CDR3 amino acids: CSARGSGQSFQETQYF. In nucleotides, the CDR3 is TGCAGTGCTAGAGGCTCGGGACAATCTTTTCAAGAGACCCAGTACTTC.

Concerning this clonotype itself: One end of the junction varies from germline; a read error may be responsible. The CDR3 DNA is TGTGCCAGCAGTTACTCGTGGACGGACACCTGGGAGCTGTTTTTT. Its translation: CASSYSWTDTWELFF. The J gene is TRBJ2-2, the V gene TRBV6-5, with D possibly TRBD1 on 5 matching bases. The germline gives CDR1 MNHEY, CDR2 SVGAGI. This CDR3 has 15 amino acids.

The chain carries TRBV12-3 or TRBV12-4 and TRBJ2-7; 9 positions agree with TRBD2. The CDR3 consists of 16 residues. The trim removed 5 bases at V and 1 base at J, leaving 9 bases unmatched. This CDR3 is CASSPGARGGSYEQYF. Here the CDR3 DNA reads TGTGCCAGCAGTCCCGGGGCGCGGGGGGGTTCCTACGAGCAGTACTTC.

The V call is TRBV14, the J call TRBJ2-4; 11 positions match TRBD2. Germline CDR1 SGHDN, CDR2 FVKESK. This CDR3 contains 13 residues. With V trimmed by 4 bases and J by 11 bases, 4 bases remained unmatched. CDR3 in amino acids: CASSPAGLAVQYF. The CDR3 DNA follows: TGTGCCAGCAGCCCCGCGGGACTAGCGGTTCAGTACTTC.

The chain carries TRBV5-5 and TRBJ1-4; TRBD1 might be the D (5 bases). CDR3 length: 15 residues. The germline V gene encodes CDR1 SGHKS and CDR2 YYEKEE (reference sequence). Deletions cut 5 bases from V and 0 bases from J, with 11 bases between. CDR3 DNA: TGTGCCAGCAGACAAGACAGTTCAACTAATGAAAAACTGTTTTTT. It is translated as CASRQDSSTNEKLFF.

The CDR3: CASKQGITYEQYF. The CDR3 nucleotides read TGCGCCAGCAAACAAGGGATTACCTACGAGCAGTACTTC. The V call is TRBV5-1, the J call TRBJ2-7, with D unclear. The CDR3 runs 13 residues. The germline CDR1 and CDR2 sequences are SGHRS and YFSETQ. Trimming cost V 6 bases and J 2 bases, with 12 bases left between them.

This rearrangement joins TRBV6-2 or TRBV6-3 to TRBJ1-1; D is possibly TRBD1 (5 bases). Germline lookup yields CDR1 MNHEY and CDR2 SVGEGT. V lost 0 bases and J 5 bases, leaving 13 bases between the germline ends. The CDR3 runs 15 residues. DNA of the CDR3: TGTGCCAGCAGTTACTCCCGGGGCGGAAGGACTGAAGCTTTCTTT. It is translated as CASSYSRGGRTEAFF.

The chain couples TRBV5-6 to TRBJ1-5; D gene unclear. CDR3 length: 15 residues. V gave up 0 bases and J gave up 7 bases, with 14 bases separating them. Germline CDR1 SGHDT, CDR2 YYEEEE. The CDR3 DNA reads TGTGCCAGCAGCTTGGGTGAGGGAATCCAGCAGCCCCAGCATTTT. It codes for CASSLGEGIQQPQHF.

The chain links TRBV10-3 to TRBJ1-3; D not resolved. V was trimmed by 4 bases and J by 4 bases, leaving 8 bases between them. Germline assignment: CDR1 ENHRY and CDR2 SYGVKD. CDR3 length: 13 amino acids. The CDR3 reads CAISAGGGNTIYF. The CDR3 nucleotides read TGTGCCATCAGTGCAGGAGGAGGAAACACCATATATTTT.

This clonotype is large (0.1 to 1%). The rearrangement uses TRBV6-5 and TRBJ1-2, with TRBD1 as a possible D gene (6 bases). V lost 6 bases and J 0 bases, leaving 14 bases between the germline ends. Germline CDR1 is MNHEY and CDR2 is SVGAGI. The CDR3 contains 15 residues. The CDR3 DNA follows: TGTGCCAGCAGAAGGGGGGCAGGAGCTAACTATGGCTACACCTTC. Its protein is CASRRGAGANYGYTF.

The V gene is TRBV11-2, the J gene TRBJ1-1; D not certain. Trimming took off 2 bases at V and 3 bases at J, with 10 bases between the two ends. This CDR3 comprises 14 residues. Per germline, CDR1 SGHAT and CDR2 FQNNGV. The CDR3, as DNA: TGTGCCAGCAGCTTATCCCTCCCTTACACTGAAGCTTTCTTT. It translates to CASSLSLPYTEAFF. The full variable domain, rest sourced from reference TRBV11-2 and TRBJ1-1, is EAGVAQSPRYKIIEKRQSVAFWCNPISGHATLYWYQQILGQGPKLLIQFQNNGVVDDSQLPKDRFSAERLKGVDSTLKIQPAKLEDSAVYLCASSLSLPYTEAFFGQGTRLTVV.

This clonotype was counted many times. The chain links TRBV20-1 to TRBJ1-1, with D perhaps matching TRBD1 (5 bases). This CDR3 has 12 residues. Trimming left V 6 bases short and J 7 bases short, with 15 bases between. The germline V gene encodes CDR1 DFQATT and CDR2 SNEGSKA (reference sequence). The CDR3 loop reads CSAPEGSGEAFF. The CDR3 nucleotides read TGCAGTGCCCCCGAGGGGTCTGGTGAAGCTTTCTTT.

This clonotype was recorded a few times. The J gene is TRBJ2-3, the V gene TRBV20-1; TRBD2 aligns across 10 bases. The CDR3 totals 17 residues. Per germline, CDR1 DFQATT and CDR2 SNEGSKA (reference sequence). V gave up 0 bases and J gave up 0 bases; unmatched junction bases: 6. CDR3 amino acids: CSARDRASGGSTDTQYF. CDR3 bases: TGCAGTGCTAGAGATAGGGCTAGCGGGGGTAGCACAGATACGCAGTATTTT.

The gene calls are TRBV25-1 and TRBJ1-4; perhaps TRBD1 as D (5 bases). Trimming removed 5 bases at V and 8 bases at J, with 12 bases between. Germline V gene data show CDR1 as MGHDK and CDR2 as SYGVNS. This CDR3 has 13 residues. CDR3 coding DNA: TGTGCCAGCAGTTTCGGGGGGGTGGAAAAACTGTTTTTT. Its translation: CASSFGGVEKLFF.

The J gene is TRBJ2-1, the V gene TRBV7-2; D gene ambiguous. The CDR3 is 15 residues long. The ends were cut back, 1 base at V and 6 bases at J, with 13 bases in the middle. Germline V CDR1 and CDR2: SGHTA, FQGNSA. The CDR3, as DNA: TGTGCCAGCAGCTTAGTAAGTACGTTAGGCAATGAGCAGTTCTTC. Translated, it gives CASSLVSTLGNEQFF.

The sample holds one count of this clonotype. V usage is TRBV5-1 and J usage is TRBJ1-2; D perhaps matches TRBD1 (6 bases). With 2 bases removed from V and 3 bases from J, the gap between germline ends came to 14 bases. The germline gives CDR1 SGHRS, CDR2 YFSETQ. The CDR3 runs 15 residues. CDR3 in amino acids: CASSFSLQGDYGYTF. CDR3 bases: TGCGCCAGCAGCTTCAGCCTACAGGGCGACTATGGCTACACCTTC.